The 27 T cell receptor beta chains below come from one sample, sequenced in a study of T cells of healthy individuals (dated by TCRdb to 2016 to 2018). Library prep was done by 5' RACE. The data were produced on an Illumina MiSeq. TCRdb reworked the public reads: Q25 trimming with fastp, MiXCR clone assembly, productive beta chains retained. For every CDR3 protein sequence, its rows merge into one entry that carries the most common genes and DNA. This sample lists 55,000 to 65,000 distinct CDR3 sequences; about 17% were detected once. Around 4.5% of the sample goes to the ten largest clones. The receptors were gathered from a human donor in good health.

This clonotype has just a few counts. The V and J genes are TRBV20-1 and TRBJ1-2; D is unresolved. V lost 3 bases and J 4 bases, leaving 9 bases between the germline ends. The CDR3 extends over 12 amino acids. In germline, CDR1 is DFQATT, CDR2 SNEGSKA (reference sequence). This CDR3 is CSASSGPYGYTF. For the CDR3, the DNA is TGCAGTGCTAGTTCAGGACCCTATGGCTACACCTTC.

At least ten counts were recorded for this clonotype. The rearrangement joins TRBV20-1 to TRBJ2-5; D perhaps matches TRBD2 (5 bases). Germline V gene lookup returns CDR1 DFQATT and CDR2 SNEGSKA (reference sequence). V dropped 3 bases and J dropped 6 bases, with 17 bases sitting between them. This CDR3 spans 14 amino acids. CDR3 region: CSARDWRGLQTQYF. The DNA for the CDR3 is TGCAGTGCTAGGGACTGGAGAGGGTTGCAGACCCAGTACTTC.

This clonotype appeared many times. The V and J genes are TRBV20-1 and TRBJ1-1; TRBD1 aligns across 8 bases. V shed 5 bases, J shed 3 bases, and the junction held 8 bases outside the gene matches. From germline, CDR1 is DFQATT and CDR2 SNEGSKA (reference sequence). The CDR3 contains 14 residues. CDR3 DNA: TGCAGTGCTGGAAGAGGACAGGGAGACACTGAAGCTTTCTTT. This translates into CSAGRGQGDTEAFF.

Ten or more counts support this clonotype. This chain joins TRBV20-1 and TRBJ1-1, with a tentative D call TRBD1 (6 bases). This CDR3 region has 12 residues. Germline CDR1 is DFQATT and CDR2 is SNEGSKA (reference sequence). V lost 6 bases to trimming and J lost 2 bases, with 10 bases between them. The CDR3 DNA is TGCAGTGCAGCCAGGGGCAACACTGAAGCTTTCTTT. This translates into CSAARGNTEAFF.

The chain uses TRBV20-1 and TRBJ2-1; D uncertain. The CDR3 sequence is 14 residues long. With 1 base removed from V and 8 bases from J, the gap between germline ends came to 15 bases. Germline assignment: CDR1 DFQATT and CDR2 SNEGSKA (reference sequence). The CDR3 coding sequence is TGCAGTGCTAGAGGGTATAGAGACTCGCATGAGCAGTTCTTC. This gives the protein CSARGYRDSHEQFF.

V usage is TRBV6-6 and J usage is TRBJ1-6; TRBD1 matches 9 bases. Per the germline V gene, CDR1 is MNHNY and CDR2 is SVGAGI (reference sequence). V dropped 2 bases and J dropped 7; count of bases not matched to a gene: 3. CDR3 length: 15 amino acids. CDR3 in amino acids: CASSYGQGLNSPLHF. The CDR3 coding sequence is TGTGCCAGCAGTTACGGACAGGGGTTGAATTCACCCCTCCACTTT.

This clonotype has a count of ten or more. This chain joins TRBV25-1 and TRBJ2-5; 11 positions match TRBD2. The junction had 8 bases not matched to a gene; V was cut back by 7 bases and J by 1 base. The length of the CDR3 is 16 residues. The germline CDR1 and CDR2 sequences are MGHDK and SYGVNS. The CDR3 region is CASTASGTSGQETQYF. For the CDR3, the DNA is TGTGCCAGCACTGCCTCCGGGACTAGCGGCCAAGAGACCCAGTACTTC.

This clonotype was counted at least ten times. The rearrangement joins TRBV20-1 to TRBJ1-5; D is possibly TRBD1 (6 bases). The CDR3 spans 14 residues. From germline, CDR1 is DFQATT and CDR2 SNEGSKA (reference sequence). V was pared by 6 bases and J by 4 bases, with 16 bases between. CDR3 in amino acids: CSAKSLGQNQPQHF. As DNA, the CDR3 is TGCAGTGCCAAGAGCCTCGGACAGAATCAGCCCCAGCATTTT.

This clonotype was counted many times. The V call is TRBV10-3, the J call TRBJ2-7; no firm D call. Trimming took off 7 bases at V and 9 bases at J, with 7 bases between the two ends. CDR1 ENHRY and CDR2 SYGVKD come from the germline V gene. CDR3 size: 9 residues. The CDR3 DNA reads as TGTGCCATCACCGGTCCGCAGTACTTC. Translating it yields CAITGPQYF.

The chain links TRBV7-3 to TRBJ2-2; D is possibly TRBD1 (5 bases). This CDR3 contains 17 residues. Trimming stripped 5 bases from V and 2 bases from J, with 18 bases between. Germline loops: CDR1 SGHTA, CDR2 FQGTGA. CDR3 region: CASSPDRRTFNTGELFF. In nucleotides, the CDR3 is TGTGCCAGCAGCCCCGACAGACGTACTTTTAACACCGGGGAGCTGTTTTTT.

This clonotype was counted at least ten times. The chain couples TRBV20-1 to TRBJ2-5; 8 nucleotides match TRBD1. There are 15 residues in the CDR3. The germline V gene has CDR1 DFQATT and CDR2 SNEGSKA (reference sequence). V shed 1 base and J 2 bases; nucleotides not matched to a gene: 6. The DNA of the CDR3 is TGCAGTGCTAGAGCCCCCGGACAGGGACAAGAGACCCAGTACTTC. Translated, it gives CSARAPGQGQETQYF.

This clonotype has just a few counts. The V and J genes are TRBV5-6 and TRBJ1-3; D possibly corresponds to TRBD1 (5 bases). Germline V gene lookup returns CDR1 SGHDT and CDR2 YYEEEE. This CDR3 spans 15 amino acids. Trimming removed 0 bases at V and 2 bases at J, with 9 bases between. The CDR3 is CASSLAGRAGNTIYF. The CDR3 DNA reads TGTGCCAGCAGCTTGGCAGGGAGGGCTGGAAACACCATATATTTT.

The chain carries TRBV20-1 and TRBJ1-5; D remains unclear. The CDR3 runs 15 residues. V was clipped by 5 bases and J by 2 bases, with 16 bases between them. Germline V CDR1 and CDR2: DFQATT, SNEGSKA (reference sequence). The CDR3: CSAPNGPPGNQPQHF. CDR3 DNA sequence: TGCAGTGCTCCTAATGGGCCGCCGGGCAATCAGCCCCAGCATTTT.

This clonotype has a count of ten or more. CDR3 protein: CASSSPPGRLMAQYF. DNA for the CDR3: TGTGCCAGCAGTTCCCCGCCGGGACGGCTTATGGCCCAGTACTTC. The chain combines TRBV28 with TRBJ2-5; D possibly uses TRBD1 or TRBD2 (5 bases each). V was cut by 4 bases and J by 9 bases, with 21 bases left in between. The CDR3 covers 15 residues. Germline assignment: CDR1 MDHEN and CDR2 SYDVKM.

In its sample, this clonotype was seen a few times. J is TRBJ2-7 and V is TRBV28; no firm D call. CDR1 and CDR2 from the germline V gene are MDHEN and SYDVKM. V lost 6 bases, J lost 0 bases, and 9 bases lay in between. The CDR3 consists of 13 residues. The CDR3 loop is CASSPTGSYEQYF. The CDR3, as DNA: TGTGCCAGCAGCCCGACGGGCTCCTACGAGCAGTACTTC.

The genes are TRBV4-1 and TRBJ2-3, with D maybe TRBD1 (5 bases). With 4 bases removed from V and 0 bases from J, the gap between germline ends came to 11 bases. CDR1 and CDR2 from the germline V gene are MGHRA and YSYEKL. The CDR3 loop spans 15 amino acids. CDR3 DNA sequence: TGCGCCAGCAGCCCTCAGGGATATAGCACAGATACGCAGTATTTT. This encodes CASSPQGYSTDTQYF.

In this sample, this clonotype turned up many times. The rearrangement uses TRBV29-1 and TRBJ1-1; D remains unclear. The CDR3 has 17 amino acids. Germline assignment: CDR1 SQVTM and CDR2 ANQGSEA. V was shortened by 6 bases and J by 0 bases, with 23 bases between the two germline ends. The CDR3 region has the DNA TGCAGCGTCCCCCCGGCAGGCCACATTGAACTGAACACTGAAGCTTTCTTT. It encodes CSVPPAGHIELNTEAFF. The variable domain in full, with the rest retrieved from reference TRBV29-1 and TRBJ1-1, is SAVISQKPSRDICQRGTSLTIQCQVDSQVTMMFWYRQQPGQSLTLIATANQGSEATYESGFVIDKFPISRPNLTFSTLTVSNMSPEDSSIYLCSVPPAGHIELNTEAFFGQGTRLTVV.

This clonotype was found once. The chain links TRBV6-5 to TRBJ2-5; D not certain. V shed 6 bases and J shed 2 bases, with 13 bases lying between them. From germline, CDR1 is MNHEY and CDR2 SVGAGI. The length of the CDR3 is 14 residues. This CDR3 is CASRRGYGQETQYF. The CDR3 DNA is TGTGCCAGCAGGAGAGGTTATGGACAAGAGACCCAGTACTTC.

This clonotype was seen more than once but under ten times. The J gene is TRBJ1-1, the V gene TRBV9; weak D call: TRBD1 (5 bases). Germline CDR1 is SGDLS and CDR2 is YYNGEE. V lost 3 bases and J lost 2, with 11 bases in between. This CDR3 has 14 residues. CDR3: CASSASTVNTEAFF. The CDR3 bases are TGTGCCAGCAGCGCCTCGACAGTAAACACTGAAGCTTTCTTT.

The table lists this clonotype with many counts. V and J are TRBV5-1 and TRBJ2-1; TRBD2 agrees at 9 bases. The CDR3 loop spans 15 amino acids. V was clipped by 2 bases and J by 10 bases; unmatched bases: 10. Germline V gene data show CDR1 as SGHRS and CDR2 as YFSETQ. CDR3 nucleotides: TGCGCCAGCAGCTTCGGGACTAGCTCCCTAGCCGAGCAGTTCTTC. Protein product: CASSFGTSSLAEQFF.

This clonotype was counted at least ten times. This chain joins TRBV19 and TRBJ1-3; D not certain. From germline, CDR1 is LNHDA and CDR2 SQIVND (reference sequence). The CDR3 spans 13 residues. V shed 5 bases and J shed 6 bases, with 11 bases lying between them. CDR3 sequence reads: CASSVGYENTIYF. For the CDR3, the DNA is TGTGCCAGTAGTGTCGGATACGAAAACACCATATATTTT.

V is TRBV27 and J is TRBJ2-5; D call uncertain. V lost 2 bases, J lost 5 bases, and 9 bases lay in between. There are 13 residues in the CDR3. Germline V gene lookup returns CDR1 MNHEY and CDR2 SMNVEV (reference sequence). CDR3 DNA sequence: TGTGCCAGCAGTTTAAACGGTCTGGAGACCCAGTACTTC. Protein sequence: CASSLNGLETQYF.

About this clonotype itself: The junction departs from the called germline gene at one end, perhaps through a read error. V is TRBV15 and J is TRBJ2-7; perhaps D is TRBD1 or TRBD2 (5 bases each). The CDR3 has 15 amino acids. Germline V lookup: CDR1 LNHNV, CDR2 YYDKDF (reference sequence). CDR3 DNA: TGTGCCACCAGAAGAGCAGGGACCAGGTTCTACGAGCAGTACTTC. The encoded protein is CATRRAGTRFYEQYF. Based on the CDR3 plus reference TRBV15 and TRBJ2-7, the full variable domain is DAMVIQNPRYQVTQFGKPVTLSCSQTLNHNVMYWYQQKSSQAPKLLFHYYDKDFNNEADTPDNFQSRRPNTSFCFLDIRSPGLGDTAMYLCATRRAGTRFYEQYFGPGTRLTVT.

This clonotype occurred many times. CDR3 coding DNA: TGCAGTGCTAGGGGGGCACCCTACAATGAGCAGTTCTTC. Translation gives CSARGAPYNEQFF. The chain employs TRBV20-1 and TRBJ2-1; D is perhaps TRBD1 (6 bases). The CDR3 is made up of 13 amino acids. CDR1 and CDR2 from the germline V gene are DFQATT and SNEGSKA (reference sequence). V was shortened by 3 bases and J by 2 bases, with 8 bases between the two germline ends.

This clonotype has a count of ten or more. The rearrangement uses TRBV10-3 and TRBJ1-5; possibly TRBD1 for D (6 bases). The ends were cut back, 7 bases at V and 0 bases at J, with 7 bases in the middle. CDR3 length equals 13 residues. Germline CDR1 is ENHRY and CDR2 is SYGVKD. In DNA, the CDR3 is TGTGCCATCAACAGGGATAGCAATCAGCCCCAGCATTTT. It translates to CAINRDSNQPQHF.

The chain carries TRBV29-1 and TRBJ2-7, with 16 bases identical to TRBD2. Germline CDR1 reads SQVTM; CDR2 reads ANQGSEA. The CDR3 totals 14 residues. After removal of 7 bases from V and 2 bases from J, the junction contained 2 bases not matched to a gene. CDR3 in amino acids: CSAGTSGRAYEQYF. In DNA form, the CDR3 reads TGCAGCGCTGGGACTAGCGGGAGGGCCTACGAGCAGTACTTC.

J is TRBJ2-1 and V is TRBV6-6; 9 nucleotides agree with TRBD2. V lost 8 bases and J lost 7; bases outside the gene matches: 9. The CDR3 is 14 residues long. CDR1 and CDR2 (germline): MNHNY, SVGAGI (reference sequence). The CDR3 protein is CASLGSGRRNEQFF. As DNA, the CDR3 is TGTGCCAGCCTAGGTAGCGGGAGACGAAATGAGCAGTTCTTC.